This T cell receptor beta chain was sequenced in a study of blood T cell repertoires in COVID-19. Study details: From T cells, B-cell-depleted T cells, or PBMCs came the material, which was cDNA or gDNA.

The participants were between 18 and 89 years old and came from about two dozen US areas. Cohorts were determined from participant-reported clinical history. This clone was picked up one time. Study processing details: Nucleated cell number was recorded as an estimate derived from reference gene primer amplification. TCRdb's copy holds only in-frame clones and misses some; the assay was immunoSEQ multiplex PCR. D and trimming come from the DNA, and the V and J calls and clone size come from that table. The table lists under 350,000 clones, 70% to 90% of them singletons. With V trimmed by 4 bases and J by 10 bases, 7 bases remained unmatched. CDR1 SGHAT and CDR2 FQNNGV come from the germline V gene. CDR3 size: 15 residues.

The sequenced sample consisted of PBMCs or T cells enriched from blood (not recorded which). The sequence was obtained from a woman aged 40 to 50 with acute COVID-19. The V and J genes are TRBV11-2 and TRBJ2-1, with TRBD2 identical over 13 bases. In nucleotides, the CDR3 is TGTGCCAGCAGCTCGGGACTAGCGGGGCCTAGCGAGCAGTTCTTC. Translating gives CASSSGLAGPSEQFF.